Listed below are T cell receptor beta chains from one sample, sequenced in a study of CD8+CD57+ T cells in acquired aplastic anemia. TCRdb reprocessed the reads with MiXCR, giving one entry per CDR3 protein. This table holds 40,000 to 50,000 distinct CDR3 sequences, around 73% found once. Source material: sorted CD4+, CD8+, or CD8+CD57+ T cells (not recorded which) from PBMCs. The receptors were gathered from a human donor in good health, serving as a control. CDR3s include the opening cysteine and the closing phenylalanine or tryptophan. Fields, in order: CDR3 protein, V gene, D gene. A D gene is named only where the DNA matches it firmly.

CARNRDNSPLHF,TRBV9,-
CATSDQGSTDTQYF,TRBV24-1,-
CASEGLAGPFYNEQFF,TRBV19,TRBD2
CASGASTDTQYF,TRBV24-1,-
CASSSRGSSYEQYF,TRBV7-2,TRBD2
CATSVSRGRSDAGELFF,TRBV24-1,-
CASSGGGIYNSPLHF,TRBV2,-
CASSHQGRSYGYTF,TRBV4-1,-
CASSLLSTEQFF,TRBV7-6,-
CATSRDRGSRNQPQHF,TRBV15,-
CASSLVPGGTEAFF,TRBV7-3,-
CAISAGLAGQETQYF,TRBV10-3,TRBD2
CASSPFLLSGANVLTF,TRBV7-7,-
CASISGTYYNEQFF,TRBV6-6,-
CSVGAAATEAFF,TRBV29-1,-
CASSTGTETGEPFF,TRBV19,-
CAIRATLAINYGYTF,TRBV2,-
CASSLVTSTDTQYF,TRBV7-6,-
CASSTWDRGSQGETQYF,TRBV19,TRBD1
CASSPRDRVYGYTF,TRBV5-6,TRBD1
CASSYGTSEGETQYF,TRBV11-2,TRBD2
CASSPLHSNQPQHF,TRBV19,-
CAIRSQNEQFF,TRBV10-3,-
CSARTSNLGDEQYF,TRBV20-1,-
CASSDSIGGTDTQYF,TRBV6-4,-
CASNLAGGYTDTQYF,TRBV9,TRBD2
CATSGFPYNEQFF,TRBV24-1,-
CASSLGDRDRQETQYF,TRBV5-1,TRBD1
CSGTLDYEQYF,TRBV20-1,-
CASSLAGQHTGELFF,TRBV7-2,-
CSASSGDRGRDTQYF,TRBV20-1,TRBD1
CATSRDRYGYTF,TRBV15,-
CASSRRQGDEQYF,TRBV5-1,TRBD1
CASSGLVGRETF,TRBV2,-
CASSRRTGNYGYTF,TRBV7-9,TRBD1
CSARGGREPYEQYF,TRBV20-1,-
CASRVSGTEAFF,TRBV6-1,-
CASSDPASGAGQVGEQFF,TRBV25-1,TRBD2
CASSLRGRDSPLHF,TRBV7-2,-
CASSLASERGYTF,TRBV7-2,-
CASSLQPSGHYEQYF,TRBV27,TRBD2
CSASTGGLGEKLFF,TRBV20-1,-
CAIGTSGQETQYF,TRBV10-2,TRBD2
CSALDRADTQYF,TRBV29-1,TRBD1